This T cell receptor beta chain was found in a study of CD8+ T cells in alopecia areata. This clone was seen only once. The antigen remains unidentified. The identical CDR3 is also encoded by other nucleotide sequences in the sample. Noted treatment: oral pan-JAK inhibitor, 5-10 mg twice daily. Study observations and caveats: Normal scalp had lower clonality than lesional scalp, with alopecia totalis/universalis lesions showing this most strongly.

Isolated RNA was reverse transcribed into cDNA used as the sequencing template. Sequencing was performed with immunoSEQ multiplex PCR; in TCRdb, only in-frame clones are kept and a portion is missing. The sample records approximately 100,000 clones, 50% to 60% being singletons. The V end was cut by 1 base, the J end by 0 bases, with 7 bases between. The CDR3 consists of 15 residues. Germline values: CDR1 SEHNR, CDR2 FQNEAQ (reference sequence). This specimen consisted of CD8+ T cells sorted from blood, obtained between weeks 55 and 70, from a patient treated with tofacitinib. This chain uses TRBV7-9 with TRBJ1-5; D not resolved. The sequence derives from a human donor with alopecia areata. Here the CDR3 reads CASSLGQYSNQPQHF. The CDR3 bases are TGTGCCAGCAGCTTAGGGCAATATAGCAATCAGCCCCAGCATTTT.